Listed below are T cell receptor beta chains from one sample, sequenced in a study of T-cell reconstitution after alpha-beta-depleted transplantation in children. TCRdb processed the PCR reads anew with MiXCR; each CDR3 protein has one entry. The data hold hundreds of thousands of distinct CDR3 sequences, with about 31% observed a single time. Material: PBMCs from the stem cell graft donor, obtained from the stem cell graft. These receptors came from a human donor who donated a stem cell graft to a child with aplastic anemia. The CDR3 runs from the conserved cysteine through the conserved F or W. The D gene is left open where the match is weak. Rows give clone size only sometimes, using once, few, many, or a class for an expanded clone.

. TRBJ1-5 TRBV30 . CAWSVHSNQPQHF TGTGCCTGGAGTGTACACAGCAATCAGCCCCAGCATTTT
few TRBJ2-2 TRBV20-1 TRBD1 CSASSGQGGTGELFF TGCAGTGCTAGCTCCGGACAGGGGGGGACCGGGGAGCTGTTTTTT
many TRBJ1-5 TRBV7-2 . CASSLGQNQPQHF TGTGCCAGCAGCTTAGGACAGAATCAGCCCCAGCATTTT
few TRBJ2-1 TRBV29-1 . CSVQGLHEQFF TGCAGCGTACAGGGTTTGCATGAGCAGTTCTTC
few TRBJ2-7 TRBV29-1 . CSVEDLGTGFNEQYF TGCAGCGTTGAAGATCTCGGAACAGGGTTCAACGAGCAGTACTTC
. TRBJ2-3 TRBV4-3 TRBD2 CASSQAPLKGGDTDTQYF TGCGCCAGCAGCCAAGCCCCACTTAAGGGAGGGGACACAGATACGCAGTATTTT
. TRBJ1-3 TRBV6-1 . CASSQTGTGNTIYF TGTGCCAGCAGCCAAACAGGGACTGGAAACACCATATATTTT
. TRBJ1-6 TRBV18 TRBD1 CASLGQRGSPLHF TGTGCCAGCTTGGGACAGAGGGGTTCACCCCTCCACTTT
few TRBJ2-7 TRBV9 . CASSLSLGPGYEQYF TGTGCCAGCAGCCTTTCACTAGGGCCGGGGTACGAGCAGTACTTC
few TRBJ2-3 TRBV7-9 TRBD2 CASSGTSGGGDTQYF TGTGCCAGCAGCGGGACTAGCGGGGGTGGAGATACGCAGTATTTT
few TRBJ2-1 TRBV29-1 . CSVASMLLREQFF TGCAGCGTTGCTAGCATGCTTCTGCGGGAGCAGTTCTTC
. TRBJ2-1 TRBV12-5 . CASARAVGEGNEQFF TGTGCTAGTGCCCGAGCGGTGGGAGAGGGTAATGAGCAGTTCTTC
. TRBJ1-2 TRBV20-1 TRBD1 CSAPRQGAGEGGYTF TGCAGTGCCCCAAGACAGGGGGCTGGCGAGGGTGGCTACACCTTC
. TRBJ2-1 TRBV12-3/TRBV12-4 TRBD2 CASRREEGSYNEQFF TGTGCCAGCAGACGGGAGGAGGGCTCCTACAATGAGCAGTTCTTC
. TRBJ1-1 TRBV6-2/TRBV6-3 . CASSYGRVDTEAFF TGTGCCAGCAGTTACGGTAGGGTAGACACTGAAGCTTTCTTT
few TRBJ2-7 TRBV6-2/TRBV6-3 . CASSYSSEQYF TGTGCCAGCAGTTACTCGTCGGAGCAGTACTTC
few TRBJ2-7 TRBV6-1 . CASRMERRGAYEQYF TGTGCCAGCAGGATGGAGCGGCGGGGAGCCTACGAGCAGTACTTC